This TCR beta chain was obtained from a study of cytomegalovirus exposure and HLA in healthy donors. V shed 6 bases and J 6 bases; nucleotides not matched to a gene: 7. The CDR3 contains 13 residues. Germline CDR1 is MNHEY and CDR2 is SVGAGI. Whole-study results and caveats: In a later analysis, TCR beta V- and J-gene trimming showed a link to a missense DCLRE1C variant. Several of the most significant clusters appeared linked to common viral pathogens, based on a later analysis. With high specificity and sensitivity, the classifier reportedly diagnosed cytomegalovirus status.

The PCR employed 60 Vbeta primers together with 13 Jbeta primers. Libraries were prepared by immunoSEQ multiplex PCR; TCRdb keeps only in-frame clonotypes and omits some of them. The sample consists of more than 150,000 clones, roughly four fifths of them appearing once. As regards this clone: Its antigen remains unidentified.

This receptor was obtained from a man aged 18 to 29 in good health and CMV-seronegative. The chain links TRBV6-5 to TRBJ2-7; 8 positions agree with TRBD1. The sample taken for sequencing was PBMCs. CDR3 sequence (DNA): TGTGCCAGCAGGCCGACAGGGGCGGGCGAGCAGTACTTC. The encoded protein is CASRPTGAGEQYF.